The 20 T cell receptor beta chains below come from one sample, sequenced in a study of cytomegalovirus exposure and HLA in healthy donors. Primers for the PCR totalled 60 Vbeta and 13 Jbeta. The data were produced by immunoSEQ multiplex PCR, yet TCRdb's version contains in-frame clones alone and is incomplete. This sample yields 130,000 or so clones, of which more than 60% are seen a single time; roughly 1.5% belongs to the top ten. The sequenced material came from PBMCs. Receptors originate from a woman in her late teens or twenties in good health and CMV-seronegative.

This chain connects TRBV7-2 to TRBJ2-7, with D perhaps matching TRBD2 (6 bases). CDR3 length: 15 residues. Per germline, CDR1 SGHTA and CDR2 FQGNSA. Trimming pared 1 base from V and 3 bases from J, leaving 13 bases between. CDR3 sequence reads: CASSLDVAGIYEQYF. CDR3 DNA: TGTGCCAGCAGCTTAGACGTGGCGGGGATCTACGAGCAGTACTTC.

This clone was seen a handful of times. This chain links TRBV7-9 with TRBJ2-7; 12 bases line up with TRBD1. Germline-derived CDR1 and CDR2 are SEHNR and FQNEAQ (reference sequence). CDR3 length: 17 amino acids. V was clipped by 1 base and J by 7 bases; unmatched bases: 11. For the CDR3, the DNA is TGTGCCAGCAGCTTAGGGAGGGACAGGGGGCCCGGAGGGGAGCAGTACTTC. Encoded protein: CASSLGRDRGPGGEQYF.

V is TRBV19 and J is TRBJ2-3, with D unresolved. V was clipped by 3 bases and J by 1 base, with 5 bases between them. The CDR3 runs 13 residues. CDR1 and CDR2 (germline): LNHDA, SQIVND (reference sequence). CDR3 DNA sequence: TGTGCCAGTAGTATGGAGCGCACAGATACGCAGTATTTT. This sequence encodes CASSMERTDTQYF.

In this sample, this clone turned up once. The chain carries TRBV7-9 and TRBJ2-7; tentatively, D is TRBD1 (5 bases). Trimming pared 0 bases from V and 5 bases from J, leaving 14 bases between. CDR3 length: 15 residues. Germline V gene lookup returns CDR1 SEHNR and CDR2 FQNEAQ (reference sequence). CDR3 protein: CASSLARQGENEQYF. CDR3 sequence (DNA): TGTGCCAGCAGCTTAGCGCGGCAGGGCGAGAACGAGCAGTACTTC.

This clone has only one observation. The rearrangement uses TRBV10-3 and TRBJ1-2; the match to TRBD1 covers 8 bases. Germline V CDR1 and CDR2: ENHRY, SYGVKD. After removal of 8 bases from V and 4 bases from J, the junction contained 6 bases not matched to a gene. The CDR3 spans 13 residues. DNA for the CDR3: TGTGCCATCGAAGACAGGGGAACCTATGGCTACACCTTC. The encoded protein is CAIEDRGTYGYTF.

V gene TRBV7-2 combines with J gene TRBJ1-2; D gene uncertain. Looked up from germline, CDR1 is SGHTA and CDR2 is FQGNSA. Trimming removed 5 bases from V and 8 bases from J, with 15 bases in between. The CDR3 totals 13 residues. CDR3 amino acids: CASSPGGSSGYTF. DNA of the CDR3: TGTGCCAGCAGCCCCGGAGGGTCTTCCGGCTACACCTTC.

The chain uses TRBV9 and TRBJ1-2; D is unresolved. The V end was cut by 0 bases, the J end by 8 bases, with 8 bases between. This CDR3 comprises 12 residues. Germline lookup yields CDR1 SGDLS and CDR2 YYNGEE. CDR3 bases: TGTGCCAGCAGCGTAGGTGGAGTGGGCTACACCTTC. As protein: CASSVGGVGYTF.

The CDR3, as DNA: TGTGCTAGTGGTTTGATCCAGGGCCGGGTGAATGAGCAGTTCTTC. It specifies CASGLIQGRVNEQFF. This sequence joins TRBV12-5 and TRBJ2-1; D possibly corresponds to TRBD1 (5 bases). Germline V gene lookup returns CDR1 LGHNT and CDR2 FRNRAP. This CDR3 contains 15 residues. V gave up 2 bases and J gave up 7 bases, with 15 bases separating them.

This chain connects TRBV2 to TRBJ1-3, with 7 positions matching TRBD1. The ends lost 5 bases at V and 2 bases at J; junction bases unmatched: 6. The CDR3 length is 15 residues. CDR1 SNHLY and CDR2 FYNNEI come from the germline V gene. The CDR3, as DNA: TGTGCCAGCAGTTTCGGACAGGCGACTGGAAACACCATATATTTT. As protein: CASSFGQATGNTIYF.

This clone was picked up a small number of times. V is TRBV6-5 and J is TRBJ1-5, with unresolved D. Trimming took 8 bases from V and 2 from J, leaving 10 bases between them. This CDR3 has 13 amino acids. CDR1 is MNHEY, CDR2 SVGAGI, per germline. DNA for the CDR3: TGTGCCAGCTGCCTCGGTGGCAATCAGCCCCAGCATTTT. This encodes CASCLGGNQPQHF.

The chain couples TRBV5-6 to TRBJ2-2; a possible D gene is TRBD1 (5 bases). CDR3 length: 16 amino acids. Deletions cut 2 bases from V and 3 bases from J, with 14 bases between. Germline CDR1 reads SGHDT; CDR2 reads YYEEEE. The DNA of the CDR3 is TGTGCCAGCAGCTTTCAGAGACAGCGATACACCGGGGAGCTGTTTTTT. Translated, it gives CASSFQRQRYTGELFF.

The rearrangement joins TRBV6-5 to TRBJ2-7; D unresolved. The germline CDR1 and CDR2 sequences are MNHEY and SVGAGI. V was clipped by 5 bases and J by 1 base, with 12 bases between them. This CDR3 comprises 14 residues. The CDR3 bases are TGTGCCAGCAGTGTTCACAGCTTATCCTACGAGCAGTACTTC. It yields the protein CASSVHSLSYEQYF.

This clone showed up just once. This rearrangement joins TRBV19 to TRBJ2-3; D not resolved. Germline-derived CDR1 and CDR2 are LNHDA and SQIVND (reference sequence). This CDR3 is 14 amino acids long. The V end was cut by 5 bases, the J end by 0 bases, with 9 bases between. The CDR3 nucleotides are TGTGCCAGTAGTCCTCAGGCTAGCACAGATACGCAGTATTTT. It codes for CASSPQASTDTQYF. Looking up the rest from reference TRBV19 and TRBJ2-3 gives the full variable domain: DGGITQSPKYLFRKEGQNVTLSCEQNLNHDAMYWYRQDPGQGLRLIYYSQIVNDFQKGDIAEGYSVSREKKESFPLTVTSAQKNPTAFYLCASSPQASTDTQYFGPGTRLTVL.

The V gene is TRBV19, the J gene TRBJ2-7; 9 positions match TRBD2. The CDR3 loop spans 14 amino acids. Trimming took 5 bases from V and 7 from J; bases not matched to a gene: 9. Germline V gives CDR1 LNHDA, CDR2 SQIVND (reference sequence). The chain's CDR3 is CASSRGREVGEQYF. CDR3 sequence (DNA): TGTGCCAGTAGTCGCGGGAGGGAGGTTGGAGAGCAGTACTTC.

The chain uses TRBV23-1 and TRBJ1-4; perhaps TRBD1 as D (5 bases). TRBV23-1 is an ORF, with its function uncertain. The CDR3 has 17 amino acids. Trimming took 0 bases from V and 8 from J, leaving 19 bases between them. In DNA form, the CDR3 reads TGCGCCAGCAGTCAATCGGGAGGGGATACTTCGGCAGAAAAACTGTTTTTT. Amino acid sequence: CASSQSGGDTSAEKLFF.

As DNA, the CDR3 is TGTGCCATCAGTGAGGGGCGCACGAACACCGGGGAGCTGTTTTTT. Its translation is CAISEGRTNTGELFF. The chain joins TRBV10-3 to TRBJ2-2; D ambiguous. V was clipped by 2 bases and J by 0 bases, with 7 bases between them. Germline CDR1 and CDR2: ENHRY and SYGVKD. The CDR3 covers 15 residues.

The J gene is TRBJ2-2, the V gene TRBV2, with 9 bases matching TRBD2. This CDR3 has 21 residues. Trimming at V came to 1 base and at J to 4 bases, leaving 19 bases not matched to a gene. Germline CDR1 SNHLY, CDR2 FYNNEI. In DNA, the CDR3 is TGTGCCAGCAGTGAAGTCGGCCAGCGGGAGGAATACACCCCCGGCACCGGGGAGCTGTTTTTT. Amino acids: CASSEVGQREEYTPGTGELFF.

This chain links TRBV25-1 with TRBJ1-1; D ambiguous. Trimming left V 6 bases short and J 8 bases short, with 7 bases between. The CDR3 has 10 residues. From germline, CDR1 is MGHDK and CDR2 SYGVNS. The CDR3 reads CASRHGEAFF. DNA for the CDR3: TGTGCCAGCAGACACGGGGAAGCTTTCTTT.

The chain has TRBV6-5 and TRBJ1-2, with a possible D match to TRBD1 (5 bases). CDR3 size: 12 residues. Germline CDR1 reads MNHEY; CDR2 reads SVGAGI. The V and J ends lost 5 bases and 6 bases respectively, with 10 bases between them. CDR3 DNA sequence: TGTGCCAGCAGTGACGAAGGGGATGGCTACACCTTC. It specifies CASSDEGDGYTF.

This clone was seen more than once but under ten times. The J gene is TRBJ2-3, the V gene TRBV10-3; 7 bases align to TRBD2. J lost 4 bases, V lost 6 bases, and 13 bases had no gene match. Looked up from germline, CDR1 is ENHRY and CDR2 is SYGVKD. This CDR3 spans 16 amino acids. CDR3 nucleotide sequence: TGTGCCATCAGGGGGGGGGTAACGGGTCTTTCAGATACGCAGTATTTT. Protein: CAIRGGVTGLSDTQYF.